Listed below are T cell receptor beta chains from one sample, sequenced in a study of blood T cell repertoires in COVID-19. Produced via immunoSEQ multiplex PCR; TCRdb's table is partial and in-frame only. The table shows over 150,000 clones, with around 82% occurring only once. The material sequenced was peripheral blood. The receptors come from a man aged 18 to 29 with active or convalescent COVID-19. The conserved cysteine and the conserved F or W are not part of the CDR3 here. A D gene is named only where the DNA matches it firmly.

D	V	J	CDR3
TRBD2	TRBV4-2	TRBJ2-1	ASSQLAGNSYNEQF
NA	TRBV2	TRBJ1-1	ASSTRGIEAF
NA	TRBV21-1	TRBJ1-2	ASSNWRVRA
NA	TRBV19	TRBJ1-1	ASSMSTNTEAF
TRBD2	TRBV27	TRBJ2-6	ASSFRGGLAGTGANVLT
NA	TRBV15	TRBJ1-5	ATSRADYWVNQPQH
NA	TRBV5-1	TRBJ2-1	ASSLGRAGMVYNEQF
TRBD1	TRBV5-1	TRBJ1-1	ASSHNRDRVTEAF
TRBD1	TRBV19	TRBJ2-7	ASSLIPGQPYEQY
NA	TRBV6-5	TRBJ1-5	ASTLWQVDQPQH
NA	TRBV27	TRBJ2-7	ASSPTRPSYEQY
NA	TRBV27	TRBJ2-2	ASSATWSEGYMTGELF
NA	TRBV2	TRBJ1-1	ASSERQTNTEAF